The present entry profiles one T cell receptor beta chain with its context. This entry belongs to a study of blood T cell repertoires in COVID-19. Overall study: Sites in the United States, Italy and Spain provided acute and convalescent COVID-19 samples. The cDNA or gDNA used as material had been derived from T cells, B-cell-depleted T cells, or PBMCs.

The CDR3 contains 15 residues. Trimming removed 0 bases at V and 8 bases at J, with 14 bases between. CDR1 and CDR2 from the germline V gene are SGHRS and YFSETQ. Profiling relied on immunoSEQ multiplex PCR, and the TCRdb table lists in-frame clones only, not all of them. The data show around 300,000 clones, about 89% seen once. The rearrangement joins TRBV5-1 to TRBJ1-4; D gene ambiguous. The source is a woman in her twenties or thirties with COVID-19, enrolled during active disease. Material: peripheral blood. The CDR3 region has the DNA TGCGCCAGCAGCTTGGCCGGGCCGTCGGGAGAAAAACTGTTTTTT. Amino acid sequence: CASSLAGPSGEKLFF.